This T cell receptor beta chain was recorded in a study of shared clonotypes between healthy human individuals (dated by TCRdb to between 2020 and 2021). About the full investigation: A couple of women and three men aged 18 to 49 years were included in the cohort. For each donor, three plates each were used for CD4 naive and CD4 memory, two plates were used for CD8 naive, and one plate was used for CD8 memory. To increase sequencing depth and limit assay-specific biases, different laboratories used diverse techniques to prepare libraries and sequence TCR repertoires. To estimate repertoire size and how much clonotype sharing occurs between individuals, the study deeply sequenced the blood TCR repertoires of roughly 5 healthy adults. Leukapheresis yielded between about 0.85 and 9 billion PBMCs per donor. Here is what the overall study found, with its caveats: Pairwise subsampling indicated that sequencing depth was expected to affect the degree of clonotype sharing among donors. Estimated clonotype richness was generally larger for naive than for memory subsets. Rarefaction of sorted-subset datasets indicated incomplete sequencing despite the large sequencing depth. Sampling was restricted to blood, and TCR repertoires in tissues likely differ from the TCR repertoires found in blood. When a handful of donors were compared, the shared fraction of clonotypes was around 5% for naive CD4, more than 3% for naive CD8, more than 2% for memory CD4, and 0.4% for memory CD8. Higher generation probabilities were observed for clonotypes shared by all four sorted-subset donors than for non-shared clonotypes. The small number of donors limited the genetic and exposure-history diversity represented.

Comments on this clone: Which antigen it targets is not known. The input lacks base qualities; no much larger clone sits a single base away.

TCR CDR3 regions were amplified from genomic DNA by multiplex PCR using the deep immunoSEQ assay. Extracted genomic DNA from each cell subset was distributed evenly across all wells of several immunoSEQ 96-well plates, and each plate was treated as a replicate. For sorted subsets, 200 to 250 ng of genomic DNA, equivalent to about 30,000 T cell genomes, went into each replicate PCR. Purified libraries were quantified with a Qubit 3.0 fluorometer, sized on a Bioanalyzer 2100, and re-quantified with the KAPA Library Quantification kit. Each immunoSEQ 96-well plate was sequenced on its own single-read 150-cycle Illumina NextSeq 550 flow cell. From the authors' description of their analysis: Because the immunoSEQ output included only junctional sequences and no quality scores, the filtering could not be the same as the filtering used for full-length reads. Sequences were annotated with PyIR, a Python wrapper for IgBLAST v1.9, and V/J genes and CDR3 were assigned using IMGT germline references. Reads were filtered out if the reads had weak V/J assignments (E-value above 1e-6), no CDR3, stop codons, out-of-frame junctions, or ambiguous translated residues. V3J clonotypes were defined by identical inferred V gene, J gene, and CDR3 amino acid sequence. Percentage overlap between repertoires was computed as shared unique clonotypes divided by the size of the smaller repertoire. Richness of each repertoire was evaluated using RTK rarefaction, the Chao1 estimator, and Recon v2.1 estimates of unobserved clonotypes. Generation probabilities for all TCRbeta clonotypes obtained by the gDNA method from several donors were computed using OLGA. The clones in this table, taken by TCRdb from immuneACCESS, are in-frame only. Not every clone is retained; where verified, under half of the shortfall comes from an unresolved V gene, and the cause of the rest is unknown. The D gene and trimming were derived from the DNA, and the V and J assignments and clone size from that table. Within this sample are approximately 720,000 clones, with 60% to 80% of them counted one time only. The ten largest clones capture around 2% of the sample.

CDR3 length: 12 amino acids, cysteine to phenylalanine. The DNA shown is the 36-base CDR3, in frame from base 1. The V end loses 8 bases and the J end loses 6 bases, and a stretch of 14 bases separates them. The germline V gene encodes CDR1 SNHLY and CDR2 FYNNEI. The donors were healthy, HIV-negative adults with no recently reported acute infections or vaccinations. All donors were Caucasian adults living in Nashville, Tennessee, USA. Magnetic negative selection was used to enrich CD4+ T cells, after which naive cells were positively selected on CD45RA and the negative fraction became the memory subset. After blood collection by leukapheresis, PBMCs were isolated using Ficoll-Histopaque density gradient centrifugation and then cryopreserved in the vapor phase of liquid nitrogen. Purity and quantity of every magnetically sorted T cell population were checked by analytical flow cytometry. Each sorted fraction had its genomic DNA isolated and then quantified by UV absorbance on a Nanodrop 2000c.

The clonotype comes from a woman between 25 and 40 years old in good health. Sequenced material: memory CD4+ T cells sorted from blood. The cell subset or site label here, explained by the study, means: CD45RA-negative fraction. The chain employs TRBV2 and TRBJ2-7, with the D call perhaps TRBD1 or TRBD2, as 5 bases match in each case. The CDR3 has the sequence CASRPGGGEQYF. The nucleotide sequence reads as follows: TGTGCCAGCCGACCGGGTGGGGGCGAGCAGTACTTC. The entire variable domain, with the stretches around the CDR3 drawn from the reference TRBV2 and TRBJ2-7 proteins, is EPEVTQTPSHQVTQMGQEVILRCVPISNHLYFYWYRQILGQKVEFLVSFYNNEISEKSEIFDDQFSVERPDGSNFTLKIRSTKLEDSAMYFCASRPGGGEQYFGPGTRLTVT.